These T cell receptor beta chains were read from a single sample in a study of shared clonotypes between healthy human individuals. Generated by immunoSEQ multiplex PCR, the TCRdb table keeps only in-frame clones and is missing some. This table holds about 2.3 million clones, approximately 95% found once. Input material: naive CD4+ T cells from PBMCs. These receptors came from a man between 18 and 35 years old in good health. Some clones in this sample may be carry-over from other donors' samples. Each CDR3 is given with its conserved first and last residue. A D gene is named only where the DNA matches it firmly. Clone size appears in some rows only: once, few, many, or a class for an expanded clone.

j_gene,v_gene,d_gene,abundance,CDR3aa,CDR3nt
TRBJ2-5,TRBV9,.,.,CASSGHQETQYF,TGTGCCAGCAGCGGACACCAAGAGACCCAGTACTTC
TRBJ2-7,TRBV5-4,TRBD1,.,CASKPGQGPEQYF,TGTGCCAGCAAGCCGGGACAGGGACCCGAGCAGTACTTC
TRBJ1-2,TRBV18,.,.,CASSPGAANYGYTF,TGTGCCAGCTCACCAGGGGCAGCTAACTATGGCTACACCTTC
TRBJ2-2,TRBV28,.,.,CASSWAGTDEYTGELFF,TGTGCCAGCAGCTGGGCAGGGACGGATGAGTACACCGGGGAGCTGTTTTTT
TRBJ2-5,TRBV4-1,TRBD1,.,CASSQPAQGVQTQYF,TGCGCCAGCAGCCAACCGGCGCAGGGGGTTCAGACCCAGTACTTC
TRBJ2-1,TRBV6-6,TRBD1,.,CASSYSMGQGIAEQFF,TGTGCCAGCAGTTACTCGATGGGACAGGGAATTGCTGAGCAGTTCTTC
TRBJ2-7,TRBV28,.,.,CASSYPQVTYEQYF,TGTGCCAGCAGTTACCCCCAGGTAACCTACGAGCAGTACTTC
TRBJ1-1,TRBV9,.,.,CASSVVDRTEAFF,TGTGCCAGCAGCGTAGTGGATAGGACTGAAGCTTTCTTT
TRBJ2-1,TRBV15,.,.,CATRAGSAYNEQFF,TGTGCCACCAGGGCCGGATCGGCCTACAATGAGCAGTTCTTC
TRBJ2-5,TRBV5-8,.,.,CASSLRGGVETQYF,TGTGCCAGCAGCTTGAGAGGAGGGGTAGAGACCCAGTACTTC
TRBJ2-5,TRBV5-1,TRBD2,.,CASSPTAGTTQETQYF,TGCGCCAGCAGCCCGACCGCCGGGACTACCCAAGAGACCCAGTACTTC
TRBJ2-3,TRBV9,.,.,CASSVRIGAADTQYF,TGTGCCAGCAGCGTTCGAATAGGCGCTGCAGATACGCAGTATTTT
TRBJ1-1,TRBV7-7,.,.,CASRYPGRTGRSAEAFF,TGTGCCAGCAGATATCCCGGCCGAACAGGGCGCTCCGCTGAAGCTTTCTTT
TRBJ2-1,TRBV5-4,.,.,CASSLAGSSYNEQFF,TGTGCCAGCAGCCTCGCGGGGAGCTCCTACAATGAGCAGTTCTTC
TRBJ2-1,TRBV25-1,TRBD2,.,CASRSPAGVSYNEQFF,TGTGCCAGCCGCAGTCCAGCGGGAGTGTCCTACAATGAGCAGTTCTTC
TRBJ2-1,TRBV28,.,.,CASSAHSGRDEQFF,TGTGCCAGCAGTGCCCATAGCGGAAGGGATGAGCAGTTCTTC
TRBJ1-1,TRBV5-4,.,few,CASSLERRMNTEAFF,TGTGCCAGCAGCTTGGAGAGGAGAATGAACACTGAAGCTTTCTTT
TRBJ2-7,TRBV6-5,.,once,CASRTSGSSYEQYF,TGTGCCAGCAGAACCTCGGGGTCAAGCTACGAGCAGTACTTC
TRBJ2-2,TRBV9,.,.,CASSVAGIVGGELFF,TGTGCCAGCAGCGTAGCCGGGATAGTGGGCGGGGAGCTGTTTTTT
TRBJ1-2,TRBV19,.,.,CASSIDSYGWMGYTF,TGTGCCAGTAGTATAGATTCTTATGGCTGGATGGGCTACACCTTC
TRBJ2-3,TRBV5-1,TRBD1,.,CASSSGQGQVTDTQYF,TGCGCCAGCAGCTCCGGACAGGGCCAAGTAACAGATACGCAGTATTTT
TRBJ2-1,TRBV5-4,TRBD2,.,CASSLLAERGEQFF,TGTGCCAGCAGCTTGCTAGCGGAACGGGGTGAGCAGTTCTTC
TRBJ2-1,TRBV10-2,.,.,CASSESWRVSEQFF,TGCGCCAGCAGTGAGTCGTGGAGGGTCTCTGAGCAGTTCTTC
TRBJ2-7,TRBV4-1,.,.,CASSQLPSNRRGSEQYF,TGCGCCAGCAGCCAGCTTCCGTCGAATAGGAGGGGTAGTGAGCAGTACTTC
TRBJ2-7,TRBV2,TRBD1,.,CASRPMRTGTAYEQYF,TGTGCCAGCAGACCAATGAGGACCGGGACAGCCTACGAGCAGTACTTC
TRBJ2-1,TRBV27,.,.,CASSLLTSLYNEQFF,TGTGCCAGCAGTTTACTGACAAGCCTCTACAATGAGCAGTTCTTC
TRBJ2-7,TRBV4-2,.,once,CASSQDLGGIRMEQYF,TGTGCCAGCAGCCAAGATCTCGGGGGAATACGTATGGAGCAGTACTTC
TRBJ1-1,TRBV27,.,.,CASNTDRNTEAFF,TGTGCCAGCAATACCGACAGGAACACTGAAGCTTTCTTT
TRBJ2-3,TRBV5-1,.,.,CASSSGADTQYF,TGCGCCAGCAGTTCCGGAGCAGATACGCAGTATTTT
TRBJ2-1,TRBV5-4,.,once,CASSLDLKTYNEQFF,TGTGCCAGCAGCTTGGATCTCAAAACCTACAATGAGCAGTTCTTC
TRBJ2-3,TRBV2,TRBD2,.,CASDTSADTQYF,TGTGCCAGTGATACTAGCGCAGATACGCAGTATTTT
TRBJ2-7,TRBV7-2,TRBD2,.,CASSLGLAGSGEQYF,TGTGCCAGCAGCTTAGGTCTAGCGGGATCGGGAGAGCAGTACTTC
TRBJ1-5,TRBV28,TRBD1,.,CASSLSRGSNQPQHF,TGTGCCAGCAGTTTAAGCAGGGGGAGCAATCAGCCCCAGCATTTT
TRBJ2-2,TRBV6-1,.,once,CASSRAEGPTGELFF,TGTGCCAGCAGTCGGGCGGAGGGTCCCACAGGGGAGCTGTTTTTT
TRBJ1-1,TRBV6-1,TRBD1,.,CASSTQGMNTEAFF,TGTGCCAGCAGTACACAGGGGATGAACACTGAAGCTTTCTTT
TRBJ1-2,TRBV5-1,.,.,CASSLAVSAYGYTF,TGCGCCAGCAGCTTGGCCGTATCGGCTTATGGCTACACCTTC
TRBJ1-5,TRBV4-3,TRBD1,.,CASSQDVGGSQPQHF,TGCGCCAGCAGCCAAGATGTAGGGGGCAGTCAGCCCCAGCATTTT
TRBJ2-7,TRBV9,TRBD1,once,CASSPRTGLTYEQYF,TGTGCCAGCAGCCCTCGGACAGGGCTCACCTACGAGCAGTACTTC
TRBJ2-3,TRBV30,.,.,CAWSGGRRTDTQYF,TGTGCCTGGAGTGGCGGACGTCGCACAGATACGCAGTATTTT
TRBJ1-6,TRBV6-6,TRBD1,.,CASSAWTGGPDSPLHF,TGTGCCAGCAGTGCCTGGACAGGGGGCCCCGATTCACCCCTCCACTTT
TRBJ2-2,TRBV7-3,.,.,CASSFSRANTGELFF,TGTGCCAGCAGCTTTAGCAGGGCTAACACCGGGGAGCTGTTTTTT
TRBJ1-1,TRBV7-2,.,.,CASSYGLNTEAFF,TGTGCCAGCAGTTATGGGTTGAACACTGAAGCTTTCTTT
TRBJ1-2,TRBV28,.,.,CASSSSQGPYGYTF,TGTGCCAGCAGTTCCTCGCAGGGCCCCTATGGCTACACCTTC
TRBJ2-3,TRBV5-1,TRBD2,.,CASSLEGLAGGTDTQYF,TGCGCCAGCAGCTTGGAGGGGCTAGCGGGAGGCACAGATACGCAGTATTTT
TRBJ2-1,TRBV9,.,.,CASSVALYNEQFF,TGTGCCAGCAGCGTAGCGCTTTACAATGAGCAGTTCTTC
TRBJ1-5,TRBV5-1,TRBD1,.,CASSLGQGVEPQHF,TGCGCCAGCAGCTTGGGGCAGGGGGTTGAGCCCCAGCATTTT
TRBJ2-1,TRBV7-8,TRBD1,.,CASSLAHRGRRNDEQFF,TGTGCCAGCAGCTTAGCGCACAGGGGAAGGAGGAACGATGAGCAGTTCTTC
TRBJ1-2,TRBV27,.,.,CASSLWEGNYGYTF,TGTGCCAGCAGTTTATGGGAGGGGAACTATGGCTACACCTTC
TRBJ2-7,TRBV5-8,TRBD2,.,CASSFSGKPYEQYF,TGTGCCAGCAGCTTTAGCGGGAAACCCTACGAGCAGTACTTC
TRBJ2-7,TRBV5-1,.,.,CASSLAPLQVYEQYF,TGCGCCAGCAGCTTGGCCCCCCTTCAGGTATACGAGCAGTACTTC